The rows below give T cell receptor beta chains drawn from one sample of a study of cytomegalovirus exposure and HLA in healthy donors. The table came from immunoSEQ multiplex PCR; TCRdb's copy has only in-frame clones and leaves some out. The sample consists of 110,000 or so clones, about 13% of them appearing once. Sequenced input: PBMCs. Receptors originate from a man aged 35 to 55 in good health and CMV-seropositive. CDR3s include the opening cysteine and the closing phenylalanine or tryptophan. Fields, in order: clone size, V gene, J gene, D gene, CDR3 protein, CDR3 DNA. The D gene is left open where the match is weak. Clone size is shown for a subset of rows, as once, few, many or a class of expanded clone.

>.|TRBV5-8|TRBJ1-5|.
CASSLGPNQPQHF
TGTGCCAGCAGCTTGGGGCCCAATCAGCCCCAGCATTTT
>.|TRBV5-1|TRBJ2-3|.
CASTLSASDSPPSAQYF
TGCGCCAGCACCCTGTCTGCGTCGGACTCCCCCCCAAGCGCGCAGTATTTT
>.|TRBV5-1|TRBJ2-1|TRBD2
CASSLLPTSDEQFF
TGCGCCAGCAGCCTCCTCCCGACTAGCGATGAGCAGTTCTTC
>.|TRBV19|TRBJ2-2|TRBD1
CASSRFTGTANTGELFF
TGTGCCAGTAGTAGGTTCACCGGGACAGCGAACACCGGGGAGCTGTTTTTT
>.|TRBV6-6|TRBJ2-3|TRBD1
CASRDRETDTQYF
TGTGCCAGCAGAGACAGGGAAACAGATACGCAGTATTTT
>few|TRBV5-6|TRBJ2-5|.
CASSLEVGMGETQYF
TGTGCCAGCAGCTTGGAAGTCGGGATGGGAGAGACCCAGTACTTC
>.|TRBV5-1|TRBJ1-1|.
CASSSGQTMNTEAFF
TGCGCCAGCAGCTCAGGACAGACCATGAACACTGAAGCTTTCTTT
>.|TRBV5-1|TRBJ2-1|TRBD2
CASSWGSGGLFARQFF
TGCGCCAGCAGCTGGGGTAGCGGGGGCCTGTTCGCTCGGCAGTTCTTC
>few|TRBV18|TRBJ2-2|.
CASSSQEGPGELFF
TGTGCCAGCTCATCACAGGAGGGGCCCGGGGAGCTGTTTTTT
>.|TRBV27|TRBJ2-2|TRBD2
CASSLTSGGGELFF
TGTGCCAGCAGTTTGACTAGCGGTGGCGGGGAGCTGTTTTTT
>.|TRBV5-1|TRBJ2-1|.
CASSLGGDNEQFF
TGCGCCAGCAGCTTGGGGGGGGACAATGAGCAGTTCTTC
>.|TRBV18|TRBJ1-3|TRBD1
CASSWGQGQGNTIYF
TGTGCCAGCTCATGGGGACAGGGGCAAGGAAACACCATATATTTT
>few|TRBV7-9|TRBJ2-7|.
CASSLLPGEGFYEQYF
TGTGCCAGCAGCTTACTGCCGGGAGAGGGCTTCTACGAGCAGTACTTC
>few|TRBV5-1|TRBJ2-7|TRBD2
CASSLPPGGADREQYF
TGCGCCAGCAGCTTGCCCCCGGGGGGAGCCGACCGCGAGCAGTACTTC
>few|TRBV4-1|TRBJ1-3|.
CASSLTAFGNTIYF
TGCGCCAGCAGCCTGACAGCGTTTGGAAACACCATATATTTT
>.|TRBV18|TRBJ1-2|TRBD1
CASSPQDRVFYGYTF
TGTGCCAGCTCACCACAAGACAGGGTATTTTATGGCTACACCTTC
>few|TRBV19|TRBJ1-2|TRBD1
CASNARDRHGYTF
TGTGCCAGTAATGCTCGGGACAGACATGGCTACACCTTC
>.|TRBV30|TRBJ1-4|TRBD1
CAWSVGTGLTNEKLFF
TGTGCCTGGAGTGTCGGGACAGGGTTGACTAATGAAAAACTGTTTTTT
>few|TRBV2|TRBJ2-1|TRBD2
CAGGTSGPGGVGNEQFF
TGTGCCGGTGGGACTAGCGGCCCGGGCGGGGTTGGTAATGAGCAGTTCTTC
>.|TRBV7-8|TRBJ2-7|.
CASSLEAGHTYEQYF
TGTGCCAGCAGCTTAGAGGCAGGCCATACCTACGAGCAGTACTTC
>few|TRBV5-1|TRBJ2-1|.
CASSLDEGRKFF
TGCGCCAGCAGCCTAGATGAGGGGAGGAAGTTCTTC
>few|TRBV28|TRBJ2-7|.
CASSPAGTSYEQYF
TGTGCCAGCAGTCCGGCAGGGACTTCCTACGAGCAGTACTTC
>.|TRBV29-1|TRBJ1-2|TRBD1
CSVDDRGNYGYTF
TGCAGCGTTGACGACAGGGGGAACTATGGCTACACCTTC
>few|TRBV6-6|TRBJ2-7|.
CASSGRYEQYF
TGTGCCAGCAGCGGTCGCTACGAGCAGTACTTC
>few|TRBV27|TRBJ1-5|TRBD1
CASSLSWTGGGQPQHF
TGTGCCAGCAGTTTATCTTGGACAGGGGGCGGTCAGCCCCAGCATTTT
>.|TRBV2|TRBJ2-1|.
CASSVDSLQGEQFF
TGTGCCAGCAGTGTTGACTCGCTTCAAGGTGAGCAGTTCTTC
>few|TRBV10-2|TRBJ2-7|TRBD2
CASSSLGTSVPGDPYEQYF
TGCGCCAGCAGCTCCCTCGGGACTAGCGTCCCCGGAGACCCCTACGAGCAGTACTTC
>few|TRBV19|TRBJ2-7|.
CASSSGDSSDYEQYF
TGTGCCAGTAGTAGTGGGGACTCATCAGACTACGAGCAGTACTTC
>.|TRBV7-2|TRBJ2-2|TRBD2
CASSLSGTSSSGELFF
TGTGCCAGCAGCTTGTCCGGGACTAGTAGTTCCGGGGAGCTGTTTTTT
>few|TRBV29-1|TRBJ1-2|TRBD1
CSVYRQGNGYTF
TGCAGCGTGTACCGACAGGGAAACGGCTACACCTTC
>.|TRBV6-1|TRBJ1-1|TRBD1
CASTRQGSYDEAFF
TGTGCCAGCACCCGACAGGGGTCCTATGATGAAGCTTTCTTT
>once|TRBV11-2|TRBJ2-1|TRBD2
CASSLQASGSEEQFF
TGTGCCAGCAGCTTACAGGCTAGCGGGAGTGAGGAGCAGTTCTTC
>few|TRBV19|TRBJ1-1|.
CASIRTVLNTEAFF
TGTGCCAGTATCCGGACAGTACTGAACACTGAAGCTTTCTTT
>.|TRBV2|TRBJ1-4|TRBD1
CAGTEPTTNEKLFF
TGTGCCGGGACAGAGCCGACAACTAATGAAAAACTGTTTTTT
>few|TRBV28|TRBJ1-2|TRBD1
CASKDRGYGYTF
TGTGCCAGCAAGGACAGGGGCTATGGCTACACCTTC
>.|TRBV2|TRBJ1-1|.
CASSLTEAFF
TGTGCCAGCAGTCTTACTGAAGCTTTCTTT
>.|TRBV2|TRBJ1-1|.
CASNQELNTEAFF
TGTGCCAGCAATCAGGAACTGAACACTGAAGCTTTCTTT
>few|TRBV7-8|TRBJ2-7|.
CASSPWDKPYEQYF
TGTGCCAGCAGCCCTTGGGACAAACCCTACGAGCAGTACTTC
>.|TRBV4-3|TRBJ2-3|TRBD1
CASSLDRGTDTQYF
TGCGCCAGCAGCCTGGACAGGGGCACAGATACGCAGTATTTT
>few|TRBV6-1|TRBJ2-5|.
CASSEAVATQETQYF
TGTGCCAGCAGTGAAGCGGTAGCTACTCAAGAGACCCAGTACTTC
>.|TRBV10-3|TRBJ2-5|TRBD1
CATRDRGEETQYF
TGTGCCACCCGGGACAGGGGTGAGGAGACCCAGTACTTC